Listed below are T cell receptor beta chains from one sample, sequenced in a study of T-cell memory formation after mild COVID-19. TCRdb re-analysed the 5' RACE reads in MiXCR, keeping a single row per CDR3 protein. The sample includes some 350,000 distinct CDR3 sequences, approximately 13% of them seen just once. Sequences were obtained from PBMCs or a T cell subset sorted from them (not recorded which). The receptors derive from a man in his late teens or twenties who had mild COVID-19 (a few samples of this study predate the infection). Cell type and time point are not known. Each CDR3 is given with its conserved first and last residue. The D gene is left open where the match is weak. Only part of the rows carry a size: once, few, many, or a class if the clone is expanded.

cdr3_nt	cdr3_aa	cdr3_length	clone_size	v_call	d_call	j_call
TGTGCCAGCAGCTTAGCGCGACAGGCCCCCTCTGGGGCCAACGTCCTGACTTTC	CASSLARQAPSGANVLTF	18	.	TRBV7-9	.	TRBJ2-6
TGCAGTGCTAGAGACTGGACTAGCGGGGGGGACTCCGATACGCAGTATTTT	CSARDWTSGGDSDTQYF	17	.	TRBV20-1	TRBD2	TRBJ2-3
TGCAGTGCTAGGGGTGTAACTAATGAAAAACTGTTTTTT	CSARGVTNEKLFF	13	few	TRBV20-1	.	TRBJ1-4
TGTGCCAGCAGCGGGGAAATTGGACTAGCGGGGCGCGGGGATGAGCAGTTCTTC	CASSGEIGLAGRGDEQFF	18	few	TRBV9	TRBD2	TRBJ2-1
TGTGCCAGCAGCGTAGGTGTTAGCGGGGGGACGGATACGCAGTATTTT	CASSVGVSGGTDTQYF	16	few	TRBV9	TRBD2	TRBJ2-3
TGTGCCAGCAGCAAACCAGACAGGGTGGTGAATCAGCCCCAGCATTTT	CASSKPDRVVNQPQHF	16	few	TRBV7-6	TRBD1	TRBJ1-5
TGCAGTGCGCTTAGGGAGACCCAGTACTTC	CSALRETQYF	10	many	TRBV20-1	.	TRBJ2-5
TGTGCCAGCAGCTCGACAGGATCCCGGGGCTATGGCTACACCTTC	CASSSTGSRGYGYTF	15	.	TRBV7-2	.	TRBJ1-2
TGCAGTGTGGGGAGGGGGCTTAATCAGCCCCAGCATTTT	CSVGRGLNQPQHF	13	few	TRBV20-1	TRBD1	TRBJ1-5
TGCGCCAGCAGCTTGAGAGGGGAAGAGACCCAGTACTTC	CASSLRGEETQYF	13	many	TRBV5-1	.	TRBJ2-5
TGCAGTGCTAGAGGGGTGGAGGACCGAATGAACACTGAAGCTTTCTTT	CSARGVEDRMNTEAFF	16	few	TRBV20-1	.	TRBJ1-1
TGCGCCAGCAGCTTGGGGCTACTGCGCTACAATGAGCAGTTCTTC	CASSLGLLRYNEQFF	15	.	TRBV5-1	.	TRBJ2-1
TGTGCCACCAGTGATTTGGGACAGGGTTCCGACAATGAGCAGTTCTTC	CATSDLGQGSDNEQFF	16	few	TRBV24-1	TRBD1	TRBJ2-1
TGCGCCAGCAGCCAAGATGTATCGACAGGGACTAGGGAGACCCAGTACTTC	CASSQDVSTGTRETQYF	17	few	TRBV4-3	.	TRBJ2-5
TGTGCCAGCAGCATATGGGTCGACAATGAGCAGTTCTTC	CASSIWVDNEQFF	13	many	TRBV7-2	.	TRBJ2-1
TGCGCCAGTTCCACACGGCGGGGAGACGGCACCGGGGAGCTGTTTTTT	CASSTRRGDGTGELFF	16	many	TRBV5-1	.	TRBJ2-2
TGTGCCACCAGTGATTTAAGGCGTCCTGGGTCACCCCTCCACTTT	CATSDLRRPGSPLHF	15	few	TRBV24-1	.	TRBJ1-6
TGTGCCAGCAGCCCCCCCCTCAGGAGGCGCACGGTCGGGGAGCTGTTTTTT	CASSPPLRRRTVGELFF	17	few	TRBV7-2	.	TRBJ2-2
TGTGCCAGCAGCTTGGTAGTGAGCACAGATACGCAGTATTTT	CASSLVVSTDTQYF	14	.	TRBV5-6	.	TRBJ2-3
TGTGCCAGTAGTCCGTCCATCAATCAGCCCCAGCATTTT	CASSPSINQPQHF	13	.	TRBV19	.	TRBJ1-5
TGTGCCAGCAGTTCTGATGTCCTTGGCTACACCTTC	CASSSDVLGYTF	12	.	TRBV6-2/TRBV6-3	.	TRBJ1-2
TGTGCCAGCAGCCCGTCGACAGACCCGAGCACTGAAGCTTTCTTT	CASSPSTDPSTEAFF	15	.	TRBV9	.	TRBJ1-1
TGTGCCAGCAGTTTGGGGGGGGAACATTCACCCCTCCACTTT	CASSLGGEHSPLHF	14	.	TRBV27	.	TRBJ1-6
TGTGCCAGCAGCCCAGCCACTAGCGGGGGGGGAGCCGATACGCAGTATTTT	CASSPATSGGGADTQYF	17	few	TRBV6-4	TRBD2	TRBJ2-3
TGTGCCAGCAGCGCGGGGAGATTCTATGGCTACACCTTC	CASSAGRFYGYTF	13	.	TRBV12-3/TRBV12-4	.	TRBJ1-2
TGTGCCAGCTCACCACCGTCGGAGGGGGATGAAAAACTGTTTTTT	CASSPPSEGDEKLFF	15	.	TRBV18	.	TRBJ1-4
TGCGCCAGCAGCACGGACAAGCCGAACTATGGCTACACCTTC	CASSTDKPNYGYTF	14	.	TRBV5-1	.	TRBJ1-2
TGTGCCAGCAGTTTAACGGCCACGAACACCGGGGAGCTGTTTTTT	CASSLTATNTGELFF	15	.	TRBV27	.	TRBJ2-2
TGTGCCAGCTCACCAACGGGGGGGAGCACAGATACGCAGTATTTT	CASSPTGGSTDTQYF	15	many	TRBV18	TRBD2	TRBJ2-3
TGCAGTGCTAGAGATCCCCAGGGGAGTAACTATGGCTACACCTTC	CSARDPQGSNYGYTF	15	.	TRBV20-1	.	TRBJ1-2
TGTGCCAGCAGCTTATACGTCACTGAAGCTTTCTTT	CASSLYVTEAFF	12	few	TRBV7-8	.	TRBJ1-1
TGTGCCAGCAGTTCCTCCCTCCGGGACGGGAGTCAAGAGACCCAGTACTTC	CASSSSLRDGSQETQYF	17	many	TRBV6-8	.	TRBJ2-5
TGCGCCAGCAGCCAAGAGGCCAGCGCCATTTCACCCCTCCACTTT	CASSQEASAISPLHF	15	.	TRBV4-1	.	TRBJ1-6
TGTGCCAGCAGCTTACTAGCGGGCTCCTACGAGCAGTACTTC	CASSLLAGSYEQYF	14	few	TRBV7-8	TRBD2	TRBJ2-7
TGTGCCACCAGCAGATCGGGCACCTCACGCTCCTACGAGCAGTACTTC	CATSRSGTSRSYEQYF	16	.	TRBV15	.	TRBJ2-7
.	CASSFGNGLQETQYF	15	many	TRBV7-6	.	TRBJ2-5
TGTGCCAGCAGCCTAGTCCAGGGGGCAAAATCACCCCTCCACTTT	CASSLVQGAKSPLHF	15	.	TRBV11-3	TRBD1	TRBJ1-6
TGTGCCAGCTCACCACCCCCCGCCGAGAACACCGGGGAGCTGTTTTTT	CASSPPPAENTGELFF	16	many	TRBV4-1	.	TRBJ2-2
TGCAGTGCTAGGGGCCCGCAGAACACTGAAGCTTTCTTT	CSARGPQNTEAFF	13	.	TRBV20-1	.	TRBJ1-1
TGCAGTGCTCCGACAGACCCTTATAGCAATCAGCCCCAGCATTTT	CSAPTDPYSNQPQHF	15	many	TRBV20-1	.	TRBJ1-5
TGCAGCGTTGAAGGAGACAGGGAAGGGGACAATGAGCAGTTCTTC	CSVEGDREGDNEQFF	15	few	TRBV29-1	TRBD1	TRBJ2-1
TGCGCCAGCAGTGAGAGTCACCTTAATCAGCCCCAGCATTTT	CASSESHLNQPQHF	14	.	TRBV10-2	.	TRBJ1-5
TGTGCCATCAGTGTGGGTCTAGGGGACGAGCAGTACTTC	CAISVGLGDEQYF	13	.	TRBV10-3	.	TRBJ2-7
TGTGCCAGCAGCTTTCGACCACAGGGGGACGAGCAGTACTTC	CASSFRPQGDEQYF	14	.	TRBV7-2	TRBD1	TRBJ2-7
TGTGCCAGTCTAACAGGGGACTCACCCCTCCACTTT	CASLTGDSPLHF	12	.	TRBV6-6	TRBD1	TRBJ1-6
TGCAGTGCTAGAGAGGCGGGGAAAGAGACCCAGTACTTC	CSAREAGKETQYF	13	.	TRBV20-1	.	TRBJ2-5
TGTGCCAGCAGAGTGAGGTTACAGGGCCCCGCAGATACGCAGTATTTT	CASRVRLQGPADTQYF	16	.	TRBV6-4	.	TRBJ2-3
TGTGCCAGCAGGCGGCGGGGGGTAGAGACCCAGTACTTC	CASRRRGVETQYF	13	few	TRBV7-8	TRBD2	TRBJ2-5
TGCGCCAGCAGCGAGGGGACAGGGGCCGGGGAGCTGTTTTTT	CASSEGTGAGELFF	14	many	TRBV5-1	TRBD1	TRBJ2-2
TGTGCCATCAGTGAGTCGACGGGCACAGATACGCAGTATTTT	CAISESTGTDTQYF	14	many	TRBV10-3	.	TRBJ2-3